This T cell receptor (beta chain) was retrieved from a study of blood T cell repertoires in COVID-19. In the study overall: The origin of the acute and convalescent COVID-19 samples was the United States, Italy and Spain. T cells, B-cell-depleted T cells, or PBMCs provided the cDNA or gDNA that served as material.

Profiling relied on immunoSEQ multiplex PCR, and the TCRdb table lists in-frame clones only, not all of them. The sample lists 150,000 to 200,000 clones; roughly 84% were seen once. J lost 7 bases, V lost 3 bases, and 9 bases had no gene match. Germline V lookup: CDR1 MDHEN, CDR2 SYDVKM. This CDR3 is built from 15 residues. Sequencing was performed on peripheral blood. The chain has TRBV28 and TRBJ2-1; 7 nucleotides line up with TRBD1. The sequence was obtained from a man aged 40-49 years with acute or convalescent COVID-19. The CDR3 DNA sequence: TGTGCCAGCAGTTTCCCCAGGGGGAAAATAAATGAGCAGTTCTTC. Protein sequence: CASSFPRGKINEQFF.